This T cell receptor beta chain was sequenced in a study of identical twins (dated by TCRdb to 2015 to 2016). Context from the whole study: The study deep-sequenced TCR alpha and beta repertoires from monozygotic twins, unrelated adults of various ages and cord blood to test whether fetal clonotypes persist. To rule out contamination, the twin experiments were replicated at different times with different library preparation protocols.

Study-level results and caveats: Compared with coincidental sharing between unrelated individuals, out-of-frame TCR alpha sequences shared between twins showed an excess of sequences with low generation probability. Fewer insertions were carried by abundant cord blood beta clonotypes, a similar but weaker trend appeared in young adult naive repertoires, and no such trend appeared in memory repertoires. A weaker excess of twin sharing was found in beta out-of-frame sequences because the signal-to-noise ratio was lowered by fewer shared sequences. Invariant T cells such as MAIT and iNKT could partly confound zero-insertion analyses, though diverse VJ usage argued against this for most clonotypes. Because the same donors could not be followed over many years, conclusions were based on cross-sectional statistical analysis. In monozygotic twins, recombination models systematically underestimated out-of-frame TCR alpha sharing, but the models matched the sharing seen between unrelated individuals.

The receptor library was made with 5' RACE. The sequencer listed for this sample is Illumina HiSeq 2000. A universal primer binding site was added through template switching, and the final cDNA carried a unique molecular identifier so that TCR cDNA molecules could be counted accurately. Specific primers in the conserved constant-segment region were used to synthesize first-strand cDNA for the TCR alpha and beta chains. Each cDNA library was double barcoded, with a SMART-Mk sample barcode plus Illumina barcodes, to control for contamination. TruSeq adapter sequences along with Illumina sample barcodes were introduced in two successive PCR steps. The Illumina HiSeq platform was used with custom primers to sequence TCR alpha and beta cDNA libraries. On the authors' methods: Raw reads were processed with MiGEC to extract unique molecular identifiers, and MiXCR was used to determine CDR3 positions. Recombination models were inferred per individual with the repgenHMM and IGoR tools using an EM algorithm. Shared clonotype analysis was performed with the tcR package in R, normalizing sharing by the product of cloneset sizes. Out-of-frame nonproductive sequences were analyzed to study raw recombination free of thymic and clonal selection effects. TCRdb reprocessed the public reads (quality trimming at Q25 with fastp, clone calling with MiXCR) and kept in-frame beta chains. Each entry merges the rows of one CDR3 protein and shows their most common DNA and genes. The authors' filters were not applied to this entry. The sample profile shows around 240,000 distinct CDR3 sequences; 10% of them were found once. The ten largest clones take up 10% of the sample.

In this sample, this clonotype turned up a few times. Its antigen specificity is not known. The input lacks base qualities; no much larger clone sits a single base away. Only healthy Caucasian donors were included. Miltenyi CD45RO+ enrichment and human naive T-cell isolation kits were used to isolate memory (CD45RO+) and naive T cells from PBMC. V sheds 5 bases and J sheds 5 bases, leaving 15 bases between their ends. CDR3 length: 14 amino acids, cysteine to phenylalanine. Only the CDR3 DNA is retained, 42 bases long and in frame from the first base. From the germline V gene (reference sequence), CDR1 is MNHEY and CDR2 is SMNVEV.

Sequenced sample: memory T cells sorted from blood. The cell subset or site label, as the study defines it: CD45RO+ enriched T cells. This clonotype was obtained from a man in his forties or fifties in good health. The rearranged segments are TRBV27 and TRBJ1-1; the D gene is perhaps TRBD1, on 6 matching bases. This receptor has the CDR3 CASSPGGGLTEAFF. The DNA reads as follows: TGTGCCAGCAGTCCCGGGGGGGGGCTAACTGAAGCTTTCTTT.